This TCR beta chain came from a study of blood T cell repertoires in COVID-19. Clones were read by immunoSEQ multiplex PCR, and TCRdb kept only the in-frame ones, dropping some. The repertoire consists of approximately 140,000 clones, with roughly 88% occurring once and the leading ten covering about 1.5%. The germline V gene encodes CDR1 MDHEN and CDR2 SYDVKM. Trimming removed 3 bases from V and 4 bases from J, with 13 bases in between. The CDR3 extends over 14 amino acids. The gene calls are TRBV28 and TRBJ2-7, with D perhaps TRBD1 (6 bases). Sequenced: peripheral blood. This sequence originates from a woman aged 60-70 years with acute or convalescent COVID-19. The CDR3 nucleotides read TGTGCCAGCAGTTTGACAGGCGGTTCATACGAGCAGTACTTC. It codes for CASSLTGGSYEQYF.